The rows below give T cell receptor beta chains drawn from one sample of a study of shared clonotypes between healthy human individuals. Produced via immunoSEQ multiplex PCR; TCRdb's table is partial and in-frame only. There are some 1,400,000 clones in the sample; around 95% occur only once, and 1% to 1.5% lies in the top ten. The specimen was naive CD4+ T cells sorted from blood. Receptors were obtained from a man aged 25 to 40 in good health. Both conserved end residues are part of each CDR3. D genes are given only for firm matches. Some rows mark clone size as missing; the rest say once, few, many or name a class of expanded clone.

len: 14
d_gene: .
abundance: .
j_gene: TRBJ2-5
v_gene: TRBV5-1
CDR3nt: TGCGCCAGCAGCTTGGGCGGCAGGGCGGAGACCCAGTACTTC
CDR3aa: CASSLGGRAETQYF

len: 15
d_gene: .
abundance: .
j_gene: TRBJ2-5
v_gene: TRBV29-1
CDR3nt: TGCAGCGTTGCTCTGGGTCGGCTAGCCCGAGAGACCCAGTACTTC
CDR3aa: CSVALGRLARETQYF

len: 15
d_gene: TRBD1
abundance: once
j_gene: TRBJ1-5
v_gene: TRBV18
CDR3nt: TGTGCCAGCTCACGGACAGGGGATGGCAATCAGCCCCAGCATTTT
CDR3aa: CASSRTGDGNQPQHF

len: 17
d_gene: TRBD1
abundance: .
j_gene: TRBJ1-3
v_gene: TRBV11-2
CDR3nt: TGTGCCAGCAGCTCCATCACAGGGGCGAGCTCTGGAAACACCATATATTTT
CDR3aa: CASSSITGASSGNTIYF

len: 16
d_gene: TRBD2
abundance: .
j_gene: TRBJ2-7
v_gene: TRBV4-1
CDR3nt: TGCGCCAGCAGCCCCGGACTAGCGGGCTTCTTCTACGAGCAGTACTTC
CDR3aa: CASSPGLAGFFYEQYF

len: 16
d_gene: .
abundance: .
j_gene: TRBJ2-1
v_gene: TRBV7-8
CDR3nt: TGTGCCAGCACCATCATAGCTTTAGACTCCTACAATGAGCAGTTCTTC
CDR3aa: CASTIIALDSYNEQFF

len: 17
d_gene: TRBD2
abundance: .
j_gene: TRBJ2-1
v_gene: TRBV27
CDR3nt: TGTGCCAGCAATCCCCTTACCACTAGCGCCAGCTACAATGAGCAGTTCTTC
CDR3aa: CASNPLTTSASYNEQFF

len: 15
d_gene: TRBD2
abundance: .
j_gene: TRBJ2-3
v_gene: TRBV7-3
CDR3nt: TGTGCCAGCAGCTTCACAGCGGGATTAACAGATACGCAGTATTTT
CDR3aa: CASSFTAGLTDTQYF

len: 18
d_gene: .
abundance: .
j_gene: TRBJ1-3
v_gene: TRBV19
CDR3nt: TGTGCCAGTAGTATAGGCTCAGGGCATCGAGCCTCTGGAAACACCATATATTTT
CDR3aa: CASSIGSGHRASGNTIYF

len: 18
d_gene: TRBD1
abundance: .
j_gene: TRBJ2-3
v_gene: TRBV5-1
CDR3nt: TGCGCCAGCAGCTTGGCCATAACAGGGGTCCCTATTTCTGATACGCAGTATTTT
CDR3aa: CASSLAITGVPISDTQYF

len: 12
d_gene: TRBD1
abundance: .
j_gene: TRBJ1-2
v_gene: TRBV5-4
CDR3nt: TGTGCCATCCAGGGGGGGGGCCGTGGCTACACCTTC
CDR3aa: CAIQGGGRGYTF

len: 14
d_gene: .
abundance: .
j_gene: TRBJ1-1
v_gene: TRBV7-9
CDR3nt: TGTGCCAGCAGCCCCCCCCGGTGGGACACTGAAGCTTTCTTT
CDR3aa: CASSPPRWDTEAFF

len: 14
d_gene: .
abundance: .
j_gene: TRBJ1-1
v_gene: TRBV5-4
CDR3nt: TGTGCCAGCAGCCCGGGACGGGATTACACTGAAGCTTTCTTT
CDR3aa: CASSPGRDYTEAFF

len: 14
d_gene: .
abundance: .
j_gene: TRBJ1-2
v_gene: TRBV6-1
CDR3nt: TGTGCCAGCAGCGCCTTAGGACAGAACTATGGCTACACCTTC
CDR3aa: CASSALGQNYGYTF

len: 15
d_gene: TRBD1
abundance: once
j_gene: TRBJ2-5
v_gene: TRBV29-1
CDR3nt: TGCAGCGTTGAGGGCACCGGGACAGGGAGAGAGACCCAGTACTTC
CDR3aa: CSVEGTGTGRETQYF

len: 22
d_gene: TRBD2
abundance: .
j_gene: TRBJ2-4
v_gene: TRBV4-1
CDR3nt: TGCGCCAGCAGCCAAGAATTAATGACTAGCGGGAGATGGGGGCTAGCCAAAAACATTCAGTACTTC
CDR3aa: CASSQELMTSGRWGLAKNIQYF

len: 12
d_gene: TRBD1
abundance: .
j_gene: TRBJ2-1
v_gene: TRBV10-1
CDR3nt: TGCGCCAGCGGGACAGGGTTGGATGAGCAGTTCTTC
CDR3aa: CASGTGLDEQFF

len: 12
d_gene: .
abundance: .
j_gene: TRBJ2-1
v_gene: TRBV6-1
CDR3nt: TGTGCCAGCAGTGTGCTTGCTCTTGAGCAGTTCTTC
CDR3aa: CASSVLALEQFF

len: 12
d_gene: .
abundance: once
j_gene: TRBJ2-7
v_gene: TRBV7-9
CDR3nt: TGTGCCAGCAGCTGGGGGGCCGGCGAGCAGTACTTC
CDR3aa: CASSWGAGEQYF

len: 15
d_gene: .
abundance: once
j_gene: TRBJ2-6
v_gene: TRBV28
CDR3nt: TGTGCCAGCAGTTTAAGTAGGGCAGGGGCCAACGTCCTGACTTTC
CDR3aa: CASSLSRAGANVLTF

len: 17
d_gene: TRBD2
abundance: .
j_gene: TRBJ2-7
v_gene: TRBV5-1
CDR3nt: TGCGCCAGCAGCTTGGGGACGGGGACTAGCACCCGCTACGAGCAGTACTTC
CDR3aa: CASSLGTGTSTRYEQYF

len: 13
d_gene: .
abundance: few
j_gene: TRBJ1-2
v_gene: TRBV7-4
CDR3nt: TGTGCCACCCTGCGGAGGTCAGCCTATGGCTACACCTTC
CDR3aa: CATLRRSAYGYTF

len: 15
d_gene: TRBD1
abundance: .
j_gene: TRBJ1-5
v_gene: TRBV5-1
CDR3nt: TGCGCCAGCAGCCCTGGACAGGGGCCAAATCAGCCCCAGCATTTT
CDR3aa: CASSPGQGPNQPQHF